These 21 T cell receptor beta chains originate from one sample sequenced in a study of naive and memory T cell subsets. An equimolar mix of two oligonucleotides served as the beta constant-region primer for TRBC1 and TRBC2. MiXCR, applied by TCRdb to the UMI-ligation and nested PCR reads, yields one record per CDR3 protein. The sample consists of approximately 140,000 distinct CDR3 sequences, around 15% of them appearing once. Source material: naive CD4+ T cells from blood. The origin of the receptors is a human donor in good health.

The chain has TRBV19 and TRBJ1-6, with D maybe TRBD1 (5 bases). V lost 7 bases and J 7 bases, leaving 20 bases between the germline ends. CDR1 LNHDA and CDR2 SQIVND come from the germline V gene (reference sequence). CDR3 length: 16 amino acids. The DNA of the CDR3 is TGTGCCAGTACCGCCAGTGGAGGGGAGAAGAATTCACCCCTCCACTTT. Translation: CASTASGGEKNSPLHF.

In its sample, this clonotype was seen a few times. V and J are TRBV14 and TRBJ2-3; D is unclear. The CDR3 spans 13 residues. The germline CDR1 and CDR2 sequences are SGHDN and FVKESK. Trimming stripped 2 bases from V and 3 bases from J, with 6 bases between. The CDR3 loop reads CASSQFVTDTQYF. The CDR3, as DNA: TGTGCCAGCAGCCAATTTGTTACAGATACGCAGTATTTT.

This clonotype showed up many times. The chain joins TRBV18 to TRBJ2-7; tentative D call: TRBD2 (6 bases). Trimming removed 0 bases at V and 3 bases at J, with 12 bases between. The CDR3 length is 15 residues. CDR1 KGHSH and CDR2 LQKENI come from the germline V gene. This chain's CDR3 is CASSPPSTSSYEQYF. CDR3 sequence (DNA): TGTGCCAGCTCACCACCCTCTACTAGCAGCTACGAGCAGTACTTC.

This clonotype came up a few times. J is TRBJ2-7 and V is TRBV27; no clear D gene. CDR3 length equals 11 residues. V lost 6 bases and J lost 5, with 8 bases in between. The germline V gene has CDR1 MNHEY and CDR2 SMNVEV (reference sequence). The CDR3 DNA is TGTGCCAGCAGCCGCGGCCACGAGCAGTACTTC. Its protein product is CASSRGHEQYF.

The CDR3 reads CASSYRVGEKLFF. The CDR3 DNA sequence: TGTGCCAGCAGCTACAGGGTTGGCGAAAAACTGTTTTTT. The chain carries TRBV6-2 or TRBV6-3 and TRBJ1-4; possible D gene TRBD1, 6 bases. V lost 6 bases and J lost 8, with 13 bases in between. CDR3 length: 13 amino acids. Per the germline V gene, CDR1 is MNHEY and CDR2 is SVGEGT.

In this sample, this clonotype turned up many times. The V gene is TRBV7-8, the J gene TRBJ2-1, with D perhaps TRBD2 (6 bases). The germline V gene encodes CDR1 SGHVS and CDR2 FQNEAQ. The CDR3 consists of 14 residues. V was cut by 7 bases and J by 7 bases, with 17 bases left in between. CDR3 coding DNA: TGTGCCAGCACCGGGACTCCATCTTATAATGAGCAGTTCTTC. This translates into CASTGTPSYNEQFF.

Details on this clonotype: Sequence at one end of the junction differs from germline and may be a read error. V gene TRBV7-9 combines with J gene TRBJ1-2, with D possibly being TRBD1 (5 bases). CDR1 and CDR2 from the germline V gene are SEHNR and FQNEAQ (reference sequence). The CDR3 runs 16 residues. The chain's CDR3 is CASGLASLQGLYGYTF. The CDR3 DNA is TGTGCCAGCGGCTTAGCATCCCTTCAGGGACTCTATGGCTACACCTTC.

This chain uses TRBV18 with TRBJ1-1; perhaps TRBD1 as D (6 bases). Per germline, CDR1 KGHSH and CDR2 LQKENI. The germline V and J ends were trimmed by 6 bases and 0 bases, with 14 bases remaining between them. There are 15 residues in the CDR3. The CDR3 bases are TGTGCCAGCTCCCTGATCCGGGACATGAACACTGAAGCTTTCTTT. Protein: CASSLIRDMNTEAFF.

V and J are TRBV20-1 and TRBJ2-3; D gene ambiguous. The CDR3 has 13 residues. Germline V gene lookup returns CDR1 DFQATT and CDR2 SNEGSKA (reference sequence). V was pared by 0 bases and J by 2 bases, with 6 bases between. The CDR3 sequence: CSAREQATDTQYF. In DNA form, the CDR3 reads TGCAGTGCTAGAGAGCAGGCCACAGATACGCAGTATTTT.

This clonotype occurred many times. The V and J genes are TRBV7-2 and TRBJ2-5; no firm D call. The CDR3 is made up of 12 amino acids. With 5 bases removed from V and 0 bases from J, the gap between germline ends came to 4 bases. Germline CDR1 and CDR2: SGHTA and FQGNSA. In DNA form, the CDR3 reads TGTGCCAGCAGCCCGAACCAAGAGACCCAGTACTTC. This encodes CASSPNQETQYF.

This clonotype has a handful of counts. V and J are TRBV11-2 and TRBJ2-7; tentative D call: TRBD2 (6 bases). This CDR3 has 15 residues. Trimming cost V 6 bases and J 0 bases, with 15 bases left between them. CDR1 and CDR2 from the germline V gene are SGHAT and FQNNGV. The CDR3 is CASRLLAEPSYEQYF. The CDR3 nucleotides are TGTGCCAGCAGACTATTAGCGGAACCCTCCTACGAGCAGTACTTC.

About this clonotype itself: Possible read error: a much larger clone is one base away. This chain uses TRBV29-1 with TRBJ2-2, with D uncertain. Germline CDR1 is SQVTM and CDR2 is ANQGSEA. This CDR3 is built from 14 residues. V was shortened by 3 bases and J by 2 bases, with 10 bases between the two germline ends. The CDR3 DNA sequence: TGCAGCGTTGAGGCAACCTCCAACACCGGGGAGCTGTTTTTT. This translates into CSVEATSNTGELFF.

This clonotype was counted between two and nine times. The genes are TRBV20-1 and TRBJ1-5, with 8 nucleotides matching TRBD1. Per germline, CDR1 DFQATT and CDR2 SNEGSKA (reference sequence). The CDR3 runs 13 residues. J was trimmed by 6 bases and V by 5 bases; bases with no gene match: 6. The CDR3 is CSASQGAGQPQHF. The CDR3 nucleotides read TGCAGTGCTTCTCAGGGGGCGGGTCAGCCCCAGCATTTT.

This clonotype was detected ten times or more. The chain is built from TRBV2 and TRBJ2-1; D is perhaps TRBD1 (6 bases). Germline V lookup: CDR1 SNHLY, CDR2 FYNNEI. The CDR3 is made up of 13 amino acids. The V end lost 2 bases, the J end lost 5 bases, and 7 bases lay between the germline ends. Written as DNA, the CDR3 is TGTGCCAGCAGTGAAAGGGGGAACAATGAGCAGTTCTTC. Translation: CASSERGNNEQFF.

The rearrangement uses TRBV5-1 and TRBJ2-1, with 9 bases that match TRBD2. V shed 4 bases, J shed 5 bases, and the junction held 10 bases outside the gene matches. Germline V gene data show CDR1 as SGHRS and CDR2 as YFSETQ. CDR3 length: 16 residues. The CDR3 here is CASSARGSSGNNEQFF. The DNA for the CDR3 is TGCGCCAGCAGCGCCCGAGGGTCTAGCGGGAACAATGAGCAGTTCTTC.

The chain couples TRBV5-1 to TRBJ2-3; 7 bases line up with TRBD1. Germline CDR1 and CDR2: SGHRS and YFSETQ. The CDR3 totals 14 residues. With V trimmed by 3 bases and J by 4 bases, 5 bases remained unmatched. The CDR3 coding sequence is TGCGCCAGCAGCTATCGGACAGGAGCAGATACGCAGTATTTT. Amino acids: CASSYRTGADTQYF.

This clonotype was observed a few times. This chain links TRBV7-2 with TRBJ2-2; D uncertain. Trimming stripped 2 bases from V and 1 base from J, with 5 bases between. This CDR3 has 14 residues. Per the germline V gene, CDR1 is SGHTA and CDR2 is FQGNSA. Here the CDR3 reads CASSLLLNTGELFF. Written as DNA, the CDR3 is TGTGCCAGCAGCTTATTACTGAACACCGGGGAGCTGTTTTTT.

The CDR3 DNA sequence: TGCAGTGCTTCGCCTCCTAGCGGGAGAACTTATGAGCAGTTCTTC. Protein: CSASPPSGRTYEQFF. The chain carries TRBV20-1 and TRBJ2-1; 10 bases are a match to TRBD2. CDR3 length: 15 residues. V was pared by 5 bases and J by 8 bases, with 12 bases of the junction left unmatched. The germline gives CDR1 DFQATT, CDR2 SNEGSKA (reference sequence).

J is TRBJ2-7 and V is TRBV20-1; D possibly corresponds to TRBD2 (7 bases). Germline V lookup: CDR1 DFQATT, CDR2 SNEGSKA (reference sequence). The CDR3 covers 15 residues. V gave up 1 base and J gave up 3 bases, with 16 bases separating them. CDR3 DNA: TGCAGTGCTAGAGGGCGGGAGAGGGGGTACTACGAGCAGTACTTC. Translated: CSARGRERGYYEQYF.

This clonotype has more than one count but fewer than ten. This CDR3 is CASSLYQTTGELFF. DNA of the CDR3: TGTGCCAGCAGCTTGTACCAGACTACCGGGGAGCTGTTTTTT. The V call is TRBV5-4, the J call TRBJ2-2; D remains unclear. The CDR3 contains 14 residues. The germline gives CDR1 SGHNT, CDR2 YYREEE (reference sequence). The germline V and J ends were trimmed by 1 base and 5 bases, with 9 bases remaining between them.

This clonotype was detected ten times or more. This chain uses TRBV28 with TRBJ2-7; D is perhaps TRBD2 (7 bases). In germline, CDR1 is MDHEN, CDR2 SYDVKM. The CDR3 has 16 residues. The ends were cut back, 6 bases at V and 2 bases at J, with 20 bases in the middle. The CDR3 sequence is CASSPGGASRTYEQYF. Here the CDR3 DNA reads TGTGCCAGCAGCCCTGGGGGGGCCTCTCGGACCTACGAGCAGTACTTC.